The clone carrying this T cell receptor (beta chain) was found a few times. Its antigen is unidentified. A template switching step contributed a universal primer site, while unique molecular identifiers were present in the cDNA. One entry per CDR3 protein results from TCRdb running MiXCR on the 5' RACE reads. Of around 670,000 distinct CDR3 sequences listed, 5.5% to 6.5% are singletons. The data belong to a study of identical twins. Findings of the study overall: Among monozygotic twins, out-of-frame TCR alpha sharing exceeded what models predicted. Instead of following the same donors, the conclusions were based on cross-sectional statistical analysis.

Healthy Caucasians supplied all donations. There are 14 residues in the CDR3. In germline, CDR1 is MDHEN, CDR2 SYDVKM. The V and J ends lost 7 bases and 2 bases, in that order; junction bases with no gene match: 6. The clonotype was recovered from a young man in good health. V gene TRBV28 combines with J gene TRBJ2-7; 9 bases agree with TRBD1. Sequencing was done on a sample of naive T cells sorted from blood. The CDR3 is CASTWTGVTYEQYF. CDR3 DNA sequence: TGTGCCAGCACTTGGACAGGGGTAACCTACGAGCAGTACTTC.